Included here is one T cell receptor (beta chain) sequence, with context. Its antigen is still unknown. The sample belongs to a study of cytomegalovirus exposure and HLA in healthy donors. Notes on the study in general: A prior analysis recorded that most TCR beta V segments were productive about 87% or about 30% of the time. A later analysis linked a missense DCLRE1C variant to TCR beta V- and J-gene trimming.

With 60 Vbeta and 13 Jbeta primers, the PCR was carried out. Clones were sequenced by immunoSEQ multiplex PCR, and TCRdb holds only the in-frame ones, with some missing. The table lists about 35,000 clones, 80% of them singletons. This CDR3 has 17 amino acids. J lost 2 bases, V lost 4 bases, and 6 bases had no gene match. The germline V gene encodes CDR1 SGHNT and CDR2 YYREEE (reference sequence). The chain recombines TRBV5-4 with TRBJ2-5, with TRBD2 matching over 15 bases. The sample consisted of PBMCs. This receptor was taken from a male donor in good health and CMV-seronegative. The CDR3 sequence: CASSPGLAGGIQETQYF. The CDR3 region has the DNA TGTGCCAGCAGCCCAGGACTAGCGGGGGGGATACAAGAGACCCAGTACTTC. The full variable domain, rest sourced from reference TRBV5-4 and TRBJ2-5, is ETGVTQSPTHLIKTRGQQVTLRCSSQSGHNTVSWYQQALGQGPQFIFQYYREEENGRGNFPPRFSGLQFPNYSSELNVNALELDDSALYLCASSPGLAGGIQETQYFGPGTRLLVL.